The 13 T cell receptor beta chains reported below all come from one sample, sequenced in a study of technical replicates of blood from a handful of donors. Some clones are missing from TCRdb's copy, which holds only in-frame ones; the method was immunoSEQ multiplex PCR. The sample shows under 45,000 clones, 90% to 97% of them seen only once. Sequencing was carried out using T cells isolated from PBMCs. The source is a human donor in good health.

This clone was found once. The V gene is TRBV29-1, the J gene TRBJ2-5, with D tentatively TRBD1 (6 bases). V was clipped by 0 bases and J by 3 bases, with 11 bases between them. The CDR3 totals 14 residues. Per germline, CDR1 SQVTM and CDR2 ANQGSEA. The DNA for the CDR3 is TGCAGCGTTGAAGATATGGGGGCTGAAGAGACCCAGTACTTC. It codes for CSVEDMGAEETQYF.

This sequence joins TRBV11-2 and TRBJ2-1; D remains unclear. Germline V CDR1 and CDR2: SGHAT, FQNNGV. This CDR3 has 16 residues. Deletions cut 0 bases from V and 8 bases from J, with 17 bases between. CDR3: CASSLDLALGLDEQFF. The CDR3 DNA sequence: TGTGCCAGCAGCTTAGATCTGGCGCTAGGTCTCGATGAGCAGTTCTTC.

V is TRBV18 and J is TRBJ1-3; the D gene is possibly TRBD1 (6 bases). Trimming removed 3 bases at V and 4 bases at J, with 16 bases between. The CDR3 runs 16 residues. Per the germline V gene, CDR1 is KGHSH and CDR2 is LQKENI. The CDR3 is CASSPVRQDSGNTIYF. In DNA form, the CDR3 reads TGTGCCAGCTCACCCGTAAGACAGGACTCGGGAAACACCATATATTTT.

The rearrangement joins TRBV29-1 to TRBJ1-3; D remains unclear. The CDR3 length is 13 residues. Deletions cut 5 bases from V and 2 bases from J, with 10 bases between. Germline V gives CDR1 SQVTM, CDR2 ANQGSEA. CDR3: CSVLQVAGNTIYF. CDR3 nucleotide sequence: TGCAGCGTTCTTCAGGTGGCTGGAAACACCATATATTTT.

The chain links TRBV4-1 to TRBJ1-2; 7 nucleotides agree with TRBD1. The V segment lost 4 bases and the J segment 2 bases; nucleotides outside the gene matches: 4. Germline CDR1 is MGHRA and CDR2 is YSYEKL. The CDR3 is 14 residues long. The CDR3 coding sequence is TGCGCCAGCAGCCCTATGACAGGGAACTATGGCTACACCTTC. This gives the protein CASSPMTGNYGYTF.

V usage is TRBV9 and J usage is TRBJ1-2; TRBD1 aligns across 7 bases. The germline V gene has CDR1 SGDLS and CDR2 YYNGEE. The CDR3 extends over 13 amino acids. With V trimmed by 4 bases and J by 3 bases, 3 bases remained unmatched. The CDR3 sequence: CASSSDRDYGYTF. The CDR3 nucleotides read TGTGCCAGCAGCTCAGACAGGGACTATGGCTACACCTTC.

The CDR3: CASSVGLAGGDNEQFF. The CDR3 coding sequence is TGTGCCAGCAGCGTCGGATTAGCGGGAGGGGACAATGAGCAGTTCTTC. The rearrangement joins TRBV9 to TRBJ2-1; 11 bases are a match to TRBD2. The CDR3 has 16 residues. Germline V gene lookup returns CDR1 SGDLS and CDR2 YYNGEE. Unmatched junction bases numbered 6, after V lost 2 bases and J lost 5 bases.

This clone was seen only once. The gene calls are TRBV7-3 and TRBJ2-7; TRBD2 matches 8 bases. Germline V gene sequence: CDR1 SGHTA, CDR2 FQGTGA. V was clipped by 5 bases and J by 6 bases; unmatched bases: 6. The CDR3 is 13 amino acids. Written as DNA, the CDR3 is TGTGCCAGCAGCCCGGGACTAGGGAGCGAGCAGTACTTC. This sequence encodes CASSPGLGSEQYF.

V and J are TRBV2 and TRBJ2-7; perhaps TRBD1 as D (6 bases). The CDR3 is 14 amino acids. Germline CDR1 SNHLY, CDR2 FYNNEI. The chain's CDR3 is CACLCQGSPYEQYF. The CDR3 DNA reads as TGTGCTTGCCTGTGTCAGGGGAGCCCCTACGAGCAGTACTTC.

V gene TRBV7-9 combines with J gene TRBJ2-7, with 10 bases matching TRBD2. CDR3 length equals 16 residues. V lost 2 bases, J lost 2 bases, and 6 bases stayed unmatched. Looked up from germline, CDR1 is SEHNR and CDR2 is FQNEAQ (reference sequence). The CDR3 sequence: CASSLSRTSGTYEQYF. The CDR3 DNA follows: TGTGCCAGCAGCTTATCGCGGACTAGCGGAACCTACGAGCAGTACTTC. Drawing the rest from reference TRBV7-9 and TRBJ2-7, the complete variable domain is DTGVSQNPRHKITKRGQNVTFRCDPISEHNRLYWYRQTLGQGPEFLTYFQNEAQLEKSRLLSDRFSAERPKGSFSTLEIQRTEQGDSAMYLCASSLSRTSGTYEQYFGPGTRLTVT.

For the CDR3, the DNA is TGTGCCAGTAGTATCTTGATGGGCGGGGGTGCTGGAAACACCATATATTTT. Its translation is CASSILMGGGAGNTIYF. The chain has TRBV19 and TRBJ1-3; D perhaps matches TRBD1 (5 bases). Trimming cost V 3 bases and J 2 bases, with 17 bases left between them. The CDR3 totals 17 residues. Germline V gene lookup returns CDR1 LNHDA and CDR2 SQIVND (reference sequence).

V gene TRBV5-6 combines with J gene TRBJ1-2; tentatively, D is TRBD1 (5 bases). Trimming stripped 5 bases from V and 2 bases from J, with 13 bases between. The CDR3 runs to 14 residues. Germline V gene sequence: CDR1 SGHDT, CDR2 YYEEEE. The CDR3 bases are TGTGCCAGCAGGGTCCCAGGGCCCAACTATGGCTACACCTTC. It codes for CASRVPGPNYGYTF.

The chain couples TRBV6-6 to TRBJ2-7; 9 nucleotides line up with TRBD2. This CDR3 spans 14 amino acids. The V gene end was trimmed by 4 bases and the J gene end by 0 bases; junction bases not matched to a gene: 1. Germline V gene lookup returns CDR1 MNHNY and CDR2 SVGAGI (reference sequence). The CDR3 loop is CASSFSGSSYEQYF. For the CDR3, the DNA is TGTGCCAGCAGTTTTAGCGGGAGCTCCTACGAGCAGTACTTC.